This T cell receptor (beta chain) was sequenced during a study of identifying expanded T cells in peripheral blood. Trimming stripped 1 base from V and 10 bases from J, with 13 bases between. This CDR3 comprises 13 residues. Per the germline V gene, CDR1 is SGHTA and CDR2 is FQGNSA. Generated by immunoSEQ multiplex PCR, the TCRdb table keeps only in-frame clones and is missing some. The sample includes approximately 100,000 clones, roughly 85% of them seen just once. This clone was seen a single time. This rearrangement joins TRBV7-2 to TRBJ1-1; D gene uncertain. The sequence came from a person aged 18 to 75 in good health. Sequenced input: blood. The CDR3 spells CASSLESGESAFF. CDR3 in DNA: TGTGCCAGCAGCTTAGAATCTGGGGAATCAGCTTTCTTT.